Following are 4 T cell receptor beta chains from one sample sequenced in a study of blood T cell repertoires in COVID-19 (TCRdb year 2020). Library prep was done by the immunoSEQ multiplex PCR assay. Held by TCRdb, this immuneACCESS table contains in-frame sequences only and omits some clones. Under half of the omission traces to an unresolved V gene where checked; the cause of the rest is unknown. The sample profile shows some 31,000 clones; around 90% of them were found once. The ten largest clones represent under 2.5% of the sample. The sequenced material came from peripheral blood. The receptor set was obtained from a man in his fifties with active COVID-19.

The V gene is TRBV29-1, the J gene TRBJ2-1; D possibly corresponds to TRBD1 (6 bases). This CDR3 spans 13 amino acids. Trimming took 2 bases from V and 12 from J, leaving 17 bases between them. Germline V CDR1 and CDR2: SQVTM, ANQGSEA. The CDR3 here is CSVELEGARGQFF. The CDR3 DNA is TGCAGCGTTGAACTCGAGGGTGCCAGGGGGCAGTTCTTC.

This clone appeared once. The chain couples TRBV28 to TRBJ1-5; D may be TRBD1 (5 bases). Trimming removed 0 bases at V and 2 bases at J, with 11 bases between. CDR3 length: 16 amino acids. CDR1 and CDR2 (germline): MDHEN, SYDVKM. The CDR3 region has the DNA TGTGCCAGCAGTTTATGGGGCAGGGAGGGCAATCAGCCCCAGCATTTT. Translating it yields CASSLWGREGNQPQHF.

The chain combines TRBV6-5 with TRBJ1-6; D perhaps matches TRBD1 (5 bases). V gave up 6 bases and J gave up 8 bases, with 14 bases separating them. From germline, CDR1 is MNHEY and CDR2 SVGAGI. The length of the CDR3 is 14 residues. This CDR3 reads CASRRDSSYSPLHF. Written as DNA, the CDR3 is TGTGCCAGCAGAAGGGACTCGTCTTATTCACCCCTCCACTTT.

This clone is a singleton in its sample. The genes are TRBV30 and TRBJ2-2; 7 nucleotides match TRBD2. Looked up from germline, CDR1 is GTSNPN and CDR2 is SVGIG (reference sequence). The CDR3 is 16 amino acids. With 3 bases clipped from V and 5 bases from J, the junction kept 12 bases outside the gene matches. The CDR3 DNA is TGTGCCTGGAGGTTGGGAGGGGCCCCCCGGACCGGGGAGCTGTTTTTT. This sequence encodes CAWRLGGAPRTGELFF.